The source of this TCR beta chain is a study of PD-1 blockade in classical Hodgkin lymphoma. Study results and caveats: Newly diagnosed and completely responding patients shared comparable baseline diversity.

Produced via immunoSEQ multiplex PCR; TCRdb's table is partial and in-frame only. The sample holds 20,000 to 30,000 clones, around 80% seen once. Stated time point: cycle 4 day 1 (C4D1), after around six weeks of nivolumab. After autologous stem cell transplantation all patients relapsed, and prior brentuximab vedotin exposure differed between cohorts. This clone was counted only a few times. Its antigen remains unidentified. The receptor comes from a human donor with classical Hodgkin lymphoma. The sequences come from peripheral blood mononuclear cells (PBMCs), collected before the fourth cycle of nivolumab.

As DNA, the CDR3 is TGCGCCAGCGGATTCACAGGGGAATCCTACGAGCAGTACTTC. This gives the protein CASGFTGESYEQYF. The chain couples TRBV23-1 to TRBJ2-7; 7 bases align to TRBD1. Being an ORF, TRBV23-1 has a function that is uncertain. The CDR3 spans 14 residues. The V gene end was trimmed by 8 bases and the J gene end by 1 base; junction bases not matched to a gene: 8.